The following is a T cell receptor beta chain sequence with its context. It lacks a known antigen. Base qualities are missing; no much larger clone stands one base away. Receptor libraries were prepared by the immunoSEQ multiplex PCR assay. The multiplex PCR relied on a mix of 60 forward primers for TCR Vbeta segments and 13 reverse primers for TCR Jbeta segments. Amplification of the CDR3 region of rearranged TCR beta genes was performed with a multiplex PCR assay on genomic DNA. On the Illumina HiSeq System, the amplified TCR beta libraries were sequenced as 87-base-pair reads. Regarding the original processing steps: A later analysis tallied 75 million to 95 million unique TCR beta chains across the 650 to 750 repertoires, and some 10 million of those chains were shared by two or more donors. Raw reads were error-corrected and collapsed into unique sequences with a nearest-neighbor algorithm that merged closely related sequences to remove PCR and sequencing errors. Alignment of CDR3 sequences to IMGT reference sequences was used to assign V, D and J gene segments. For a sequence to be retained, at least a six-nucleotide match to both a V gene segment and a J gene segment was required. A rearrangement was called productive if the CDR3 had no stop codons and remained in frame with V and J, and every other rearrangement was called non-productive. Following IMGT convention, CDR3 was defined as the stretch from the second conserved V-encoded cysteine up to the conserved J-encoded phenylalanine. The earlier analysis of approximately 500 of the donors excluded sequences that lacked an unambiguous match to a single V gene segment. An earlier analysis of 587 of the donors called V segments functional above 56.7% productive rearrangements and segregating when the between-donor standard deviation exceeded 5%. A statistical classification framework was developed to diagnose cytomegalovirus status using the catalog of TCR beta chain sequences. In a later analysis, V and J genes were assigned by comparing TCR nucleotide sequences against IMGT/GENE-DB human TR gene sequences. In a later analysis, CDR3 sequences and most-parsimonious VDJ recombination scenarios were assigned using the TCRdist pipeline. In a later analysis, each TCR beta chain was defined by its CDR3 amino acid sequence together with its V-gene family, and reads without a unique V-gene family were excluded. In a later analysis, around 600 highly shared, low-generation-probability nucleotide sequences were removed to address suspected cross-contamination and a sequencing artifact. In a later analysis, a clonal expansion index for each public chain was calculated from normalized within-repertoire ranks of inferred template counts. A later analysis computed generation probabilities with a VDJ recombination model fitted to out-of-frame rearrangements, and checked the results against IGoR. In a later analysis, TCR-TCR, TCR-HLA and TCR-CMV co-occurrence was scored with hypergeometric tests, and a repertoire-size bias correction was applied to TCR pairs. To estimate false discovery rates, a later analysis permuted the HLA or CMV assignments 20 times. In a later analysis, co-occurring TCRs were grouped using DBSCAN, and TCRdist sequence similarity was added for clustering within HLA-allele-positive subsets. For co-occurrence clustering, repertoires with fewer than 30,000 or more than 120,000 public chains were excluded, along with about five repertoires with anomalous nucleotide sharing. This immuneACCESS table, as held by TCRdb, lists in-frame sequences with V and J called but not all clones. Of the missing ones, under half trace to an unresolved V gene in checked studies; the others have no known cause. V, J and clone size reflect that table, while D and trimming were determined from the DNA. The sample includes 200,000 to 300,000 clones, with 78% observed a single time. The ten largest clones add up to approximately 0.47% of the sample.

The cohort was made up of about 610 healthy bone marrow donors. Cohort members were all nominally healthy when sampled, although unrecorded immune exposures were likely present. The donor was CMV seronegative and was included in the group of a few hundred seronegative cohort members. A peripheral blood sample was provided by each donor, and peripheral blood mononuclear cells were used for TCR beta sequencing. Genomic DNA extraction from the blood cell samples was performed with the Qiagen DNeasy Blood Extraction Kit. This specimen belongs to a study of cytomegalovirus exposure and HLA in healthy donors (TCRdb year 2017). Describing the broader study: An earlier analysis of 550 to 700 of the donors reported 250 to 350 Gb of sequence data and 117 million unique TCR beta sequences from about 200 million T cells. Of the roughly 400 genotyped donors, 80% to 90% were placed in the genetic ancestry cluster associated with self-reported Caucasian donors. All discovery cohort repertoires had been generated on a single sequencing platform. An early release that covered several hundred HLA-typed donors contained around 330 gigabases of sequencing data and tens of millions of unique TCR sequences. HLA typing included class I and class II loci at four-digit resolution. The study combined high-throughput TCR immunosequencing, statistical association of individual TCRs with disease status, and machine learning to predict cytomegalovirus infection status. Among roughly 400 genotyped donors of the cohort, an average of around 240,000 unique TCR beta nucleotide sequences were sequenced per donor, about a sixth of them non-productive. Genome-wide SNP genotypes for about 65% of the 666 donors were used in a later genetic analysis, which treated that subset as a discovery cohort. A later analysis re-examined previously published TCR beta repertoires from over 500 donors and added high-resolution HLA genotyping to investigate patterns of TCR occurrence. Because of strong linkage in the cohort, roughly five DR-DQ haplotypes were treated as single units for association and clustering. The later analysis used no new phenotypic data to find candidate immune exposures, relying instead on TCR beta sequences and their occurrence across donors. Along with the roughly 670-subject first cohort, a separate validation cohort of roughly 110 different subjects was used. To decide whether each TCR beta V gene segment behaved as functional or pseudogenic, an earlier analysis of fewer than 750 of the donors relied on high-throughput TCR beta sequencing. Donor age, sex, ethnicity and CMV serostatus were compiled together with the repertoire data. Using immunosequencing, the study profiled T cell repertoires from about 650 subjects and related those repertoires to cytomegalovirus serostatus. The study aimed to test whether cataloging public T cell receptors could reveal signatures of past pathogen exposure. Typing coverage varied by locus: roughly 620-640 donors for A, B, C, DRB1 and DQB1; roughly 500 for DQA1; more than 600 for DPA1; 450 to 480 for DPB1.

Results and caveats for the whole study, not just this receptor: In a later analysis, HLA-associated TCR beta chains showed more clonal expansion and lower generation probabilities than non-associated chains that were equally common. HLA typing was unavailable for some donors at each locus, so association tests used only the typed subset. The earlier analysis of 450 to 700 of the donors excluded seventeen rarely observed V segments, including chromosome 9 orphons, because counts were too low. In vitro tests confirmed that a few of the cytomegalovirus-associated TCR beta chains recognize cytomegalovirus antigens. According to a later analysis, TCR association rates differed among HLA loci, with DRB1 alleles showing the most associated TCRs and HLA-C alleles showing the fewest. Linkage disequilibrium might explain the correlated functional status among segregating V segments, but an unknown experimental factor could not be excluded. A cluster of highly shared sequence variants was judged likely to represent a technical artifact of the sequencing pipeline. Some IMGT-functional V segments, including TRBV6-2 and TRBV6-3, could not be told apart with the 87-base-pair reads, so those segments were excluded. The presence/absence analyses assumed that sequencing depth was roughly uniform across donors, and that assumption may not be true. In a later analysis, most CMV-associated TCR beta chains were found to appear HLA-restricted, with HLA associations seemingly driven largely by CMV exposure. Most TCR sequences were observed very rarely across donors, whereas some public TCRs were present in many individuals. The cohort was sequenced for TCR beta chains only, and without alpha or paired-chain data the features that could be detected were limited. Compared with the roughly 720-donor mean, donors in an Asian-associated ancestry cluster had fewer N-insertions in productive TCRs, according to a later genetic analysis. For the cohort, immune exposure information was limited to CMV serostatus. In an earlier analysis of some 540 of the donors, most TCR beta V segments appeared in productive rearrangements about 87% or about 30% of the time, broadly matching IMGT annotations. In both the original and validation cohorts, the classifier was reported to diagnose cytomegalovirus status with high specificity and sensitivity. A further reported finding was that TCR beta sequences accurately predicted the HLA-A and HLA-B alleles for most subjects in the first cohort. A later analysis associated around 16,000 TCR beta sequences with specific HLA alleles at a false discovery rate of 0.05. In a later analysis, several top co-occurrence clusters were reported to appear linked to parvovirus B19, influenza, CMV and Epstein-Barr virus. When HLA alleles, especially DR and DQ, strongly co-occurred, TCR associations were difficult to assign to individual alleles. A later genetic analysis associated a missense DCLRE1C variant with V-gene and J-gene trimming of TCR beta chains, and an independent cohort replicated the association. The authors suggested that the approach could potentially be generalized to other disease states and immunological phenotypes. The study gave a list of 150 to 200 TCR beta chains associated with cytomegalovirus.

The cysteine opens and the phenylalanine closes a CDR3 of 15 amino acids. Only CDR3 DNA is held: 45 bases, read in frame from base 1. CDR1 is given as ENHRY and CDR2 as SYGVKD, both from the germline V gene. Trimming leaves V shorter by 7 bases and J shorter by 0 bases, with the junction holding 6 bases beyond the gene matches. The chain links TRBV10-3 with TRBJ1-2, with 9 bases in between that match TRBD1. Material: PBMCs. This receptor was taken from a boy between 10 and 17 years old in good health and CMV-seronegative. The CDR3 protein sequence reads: CAIKVGQGPNYGYTF. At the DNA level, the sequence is TGTGCCATCAAGGTGGGACAGGGCCCTAACTATGGCTACACCTTC.